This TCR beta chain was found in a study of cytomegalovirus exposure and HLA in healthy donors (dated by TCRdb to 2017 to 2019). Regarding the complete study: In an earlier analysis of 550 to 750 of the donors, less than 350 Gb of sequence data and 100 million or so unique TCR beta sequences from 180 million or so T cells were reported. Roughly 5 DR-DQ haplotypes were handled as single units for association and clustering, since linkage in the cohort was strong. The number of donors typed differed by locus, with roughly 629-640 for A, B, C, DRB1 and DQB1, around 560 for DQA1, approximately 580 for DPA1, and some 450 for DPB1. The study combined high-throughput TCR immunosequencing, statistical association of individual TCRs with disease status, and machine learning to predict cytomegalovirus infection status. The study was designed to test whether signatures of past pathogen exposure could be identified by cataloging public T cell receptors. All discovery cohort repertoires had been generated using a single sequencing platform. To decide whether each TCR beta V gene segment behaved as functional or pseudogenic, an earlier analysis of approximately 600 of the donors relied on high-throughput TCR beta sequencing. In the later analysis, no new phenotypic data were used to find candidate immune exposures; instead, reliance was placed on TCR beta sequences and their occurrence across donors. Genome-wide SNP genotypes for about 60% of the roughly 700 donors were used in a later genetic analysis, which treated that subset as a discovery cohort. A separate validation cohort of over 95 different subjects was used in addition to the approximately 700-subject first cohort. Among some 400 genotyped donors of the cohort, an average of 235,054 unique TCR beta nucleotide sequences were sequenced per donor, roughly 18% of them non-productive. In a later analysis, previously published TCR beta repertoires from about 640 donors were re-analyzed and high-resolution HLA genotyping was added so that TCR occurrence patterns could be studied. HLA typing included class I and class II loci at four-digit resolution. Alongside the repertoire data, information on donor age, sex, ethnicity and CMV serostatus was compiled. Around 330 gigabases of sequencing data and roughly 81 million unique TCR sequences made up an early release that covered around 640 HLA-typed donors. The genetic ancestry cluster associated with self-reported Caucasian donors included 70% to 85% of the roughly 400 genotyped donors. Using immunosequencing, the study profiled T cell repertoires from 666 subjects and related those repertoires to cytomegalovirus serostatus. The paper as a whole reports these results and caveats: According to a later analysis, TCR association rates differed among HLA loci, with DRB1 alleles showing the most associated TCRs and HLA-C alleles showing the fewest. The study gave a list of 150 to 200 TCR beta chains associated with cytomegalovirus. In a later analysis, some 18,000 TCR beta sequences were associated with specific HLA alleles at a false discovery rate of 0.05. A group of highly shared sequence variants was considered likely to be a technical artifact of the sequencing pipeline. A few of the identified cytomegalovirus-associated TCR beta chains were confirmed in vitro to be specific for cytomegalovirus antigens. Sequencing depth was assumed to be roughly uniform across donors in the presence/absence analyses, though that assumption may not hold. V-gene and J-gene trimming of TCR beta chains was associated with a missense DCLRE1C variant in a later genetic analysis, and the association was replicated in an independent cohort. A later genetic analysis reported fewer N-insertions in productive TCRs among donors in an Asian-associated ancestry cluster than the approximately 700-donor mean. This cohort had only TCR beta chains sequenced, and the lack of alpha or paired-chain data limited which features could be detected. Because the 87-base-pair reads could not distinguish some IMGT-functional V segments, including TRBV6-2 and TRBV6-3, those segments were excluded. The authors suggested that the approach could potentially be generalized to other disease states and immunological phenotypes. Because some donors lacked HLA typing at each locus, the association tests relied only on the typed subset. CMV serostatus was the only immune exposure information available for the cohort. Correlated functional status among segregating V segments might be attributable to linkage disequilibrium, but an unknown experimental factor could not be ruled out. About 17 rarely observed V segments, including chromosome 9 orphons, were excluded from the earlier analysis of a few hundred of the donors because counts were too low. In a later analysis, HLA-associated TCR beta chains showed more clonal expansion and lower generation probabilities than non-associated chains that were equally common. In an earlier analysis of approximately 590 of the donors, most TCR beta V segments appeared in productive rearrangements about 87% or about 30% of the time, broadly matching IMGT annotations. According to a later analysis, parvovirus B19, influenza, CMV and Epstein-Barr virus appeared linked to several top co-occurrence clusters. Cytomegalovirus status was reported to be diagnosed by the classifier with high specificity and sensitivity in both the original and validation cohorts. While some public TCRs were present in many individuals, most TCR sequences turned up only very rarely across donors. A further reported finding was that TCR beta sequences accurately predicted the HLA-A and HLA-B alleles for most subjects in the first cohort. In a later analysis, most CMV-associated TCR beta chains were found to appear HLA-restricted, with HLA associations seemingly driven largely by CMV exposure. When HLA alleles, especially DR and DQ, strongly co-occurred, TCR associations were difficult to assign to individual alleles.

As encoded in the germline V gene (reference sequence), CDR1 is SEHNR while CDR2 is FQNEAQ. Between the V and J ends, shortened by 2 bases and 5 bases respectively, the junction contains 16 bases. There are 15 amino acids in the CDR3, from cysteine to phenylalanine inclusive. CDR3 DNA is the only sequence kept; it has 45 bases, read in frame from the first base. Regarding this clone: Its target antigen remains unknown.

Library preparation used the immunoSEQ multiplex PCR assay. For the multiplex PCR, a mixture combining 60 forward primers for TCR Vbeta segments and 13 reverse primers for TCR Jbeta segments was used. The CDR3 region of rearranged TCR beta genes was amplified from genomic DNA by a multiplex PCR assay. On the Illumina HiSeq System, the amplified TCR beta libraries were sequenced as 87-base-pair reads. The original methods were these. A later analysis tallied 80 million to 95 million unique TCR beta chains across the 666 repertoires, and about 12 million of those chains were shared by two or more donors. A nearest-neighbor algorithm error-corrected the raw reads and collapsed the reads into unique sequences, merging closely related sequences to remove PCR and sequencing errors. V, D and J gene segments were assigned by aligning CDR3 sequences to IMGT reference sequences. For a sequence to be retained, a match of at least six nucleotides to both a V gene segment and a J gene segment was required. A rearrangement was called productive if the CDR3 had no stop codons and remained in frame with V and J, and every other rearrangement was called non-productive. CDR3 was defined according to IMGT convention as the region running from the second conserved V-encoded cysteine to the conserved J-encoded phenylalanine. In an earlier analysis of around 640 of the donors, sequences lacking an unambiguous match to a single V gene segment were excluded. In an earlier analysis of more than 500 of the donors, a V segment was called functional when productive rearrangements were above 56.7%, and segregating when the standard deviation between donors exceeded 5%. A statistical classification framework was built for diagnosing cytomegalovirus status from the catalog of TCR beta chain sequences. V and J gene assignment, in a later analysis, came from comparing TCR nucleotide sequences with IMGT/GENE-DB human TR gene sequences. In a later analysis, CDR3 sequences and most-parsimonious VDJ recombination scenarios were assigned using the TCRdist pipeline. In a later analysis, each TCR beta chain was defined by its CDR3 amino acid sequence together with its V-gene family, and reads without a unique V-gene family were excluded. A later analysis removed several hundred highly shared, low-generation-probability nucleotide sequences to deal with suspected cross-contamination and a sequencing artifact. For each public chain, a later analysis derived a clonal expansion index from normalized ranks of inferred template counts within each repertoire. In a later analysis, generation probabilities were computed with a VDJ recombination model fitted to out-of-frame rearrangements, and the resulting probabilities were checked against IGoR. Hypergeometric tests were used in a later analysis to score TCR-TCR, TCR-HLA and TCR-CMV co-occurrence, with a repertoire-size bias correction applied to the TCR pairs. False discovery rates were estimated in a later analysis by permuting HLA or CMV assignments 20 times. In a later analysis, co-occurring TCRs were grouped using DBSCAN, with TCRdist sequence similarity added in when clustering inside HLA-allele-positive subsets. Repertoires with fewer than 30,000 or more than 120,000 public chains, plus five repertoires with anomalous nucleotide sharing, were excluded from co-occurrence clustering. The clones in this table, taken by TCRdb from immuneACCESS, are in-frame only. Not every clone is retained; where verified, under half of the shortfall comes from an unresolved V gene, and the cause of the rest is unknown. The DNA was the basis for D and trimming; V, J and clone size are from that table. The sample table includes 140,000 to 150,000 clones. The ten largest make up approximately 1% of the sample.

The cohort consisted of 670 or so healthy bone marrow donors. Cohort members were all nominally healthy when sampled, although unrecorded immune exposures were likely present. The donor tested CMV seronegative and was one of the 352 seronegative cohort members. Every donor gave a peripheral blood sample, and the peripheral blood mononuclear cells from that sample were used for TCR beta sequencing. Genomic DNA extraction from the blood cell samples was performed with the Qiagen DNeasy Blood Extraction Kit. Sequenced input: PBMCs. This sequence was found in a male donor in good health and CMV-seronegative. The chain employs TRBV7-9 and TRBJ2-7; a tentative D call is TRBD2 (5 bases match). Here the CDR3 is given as CASSLTTGLVNEQYF. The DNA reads TGTGCCAGCAGCTTAACAACCGGACTTGTAAACGAGCAGTACTTC.